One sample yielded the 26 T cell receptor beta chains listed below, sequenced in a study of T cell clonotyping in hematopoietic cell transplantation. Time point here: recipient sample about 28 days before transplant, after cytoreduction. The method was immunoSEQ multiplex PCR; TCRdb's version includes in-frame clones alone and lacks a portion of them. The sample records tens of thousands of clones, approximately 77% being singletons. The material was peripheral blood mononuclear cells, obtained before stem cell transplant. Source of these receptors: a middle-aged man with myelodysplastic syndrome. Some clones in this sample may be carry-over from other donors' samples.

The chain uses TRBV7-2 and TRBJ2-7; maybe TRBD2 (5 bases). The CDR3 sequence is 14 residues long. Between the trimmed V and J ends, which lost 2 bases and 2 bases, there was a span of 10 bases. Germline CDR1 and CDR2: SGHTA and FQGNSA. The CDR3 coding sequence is TGTGCCAGCAGCTTAAACGGGAAGCCCTACGAGCAGTACTTC. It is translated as CASSLNGKPYEQYF.

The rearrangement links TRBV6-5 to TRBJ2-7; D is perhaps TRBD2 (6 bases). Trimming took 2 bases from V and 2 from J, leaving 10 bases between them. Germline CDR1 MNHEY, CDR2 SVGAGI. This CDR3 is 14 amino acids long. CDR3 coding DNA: TGTGCCAGCAGTTACCAGTGGGGGGCCTACGAGCAGTACTTC. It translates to CASSYQWGAYEQYF.

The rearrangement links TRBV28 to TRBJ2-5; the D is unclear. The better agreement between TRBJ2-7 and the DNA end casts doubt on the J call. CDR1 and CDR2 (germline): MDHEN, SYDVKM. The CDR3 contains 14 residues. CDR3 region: CASRASGERYEQYF. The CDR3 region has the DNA TGTGCCAGCAGGGCTTCGGGCGAGAGGTACGAGCAGTACTTC.

DNA of the CDR3: TGTGCCAGCAGTTCCGGGACTGGGGGTTTGACTACGCAGTATTTT. Translated: CASSSGTGGLTTQYF. J is TRBJ2-3 and V is TRBV6-5, with D perhaps TRBD2 (6 bases). Deletions cut 4 bases from V and 8 bases from J, with 19 bases between. This CDR3 is 15 amino acids long. Germline CDR1 is MNHEY and CDR2 is SVGAGI.

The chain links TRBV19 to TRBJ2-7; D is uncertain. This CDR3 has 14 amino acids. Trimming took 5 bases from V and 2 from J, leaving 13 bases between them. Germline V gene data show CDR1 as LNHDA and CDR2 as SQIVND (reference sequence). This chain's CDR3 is CASSPLGGTYEQYF. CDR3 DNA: TGTGCCAGTAGTCCCCTTGGCGGCACCTACGAGCAGTACTTC.

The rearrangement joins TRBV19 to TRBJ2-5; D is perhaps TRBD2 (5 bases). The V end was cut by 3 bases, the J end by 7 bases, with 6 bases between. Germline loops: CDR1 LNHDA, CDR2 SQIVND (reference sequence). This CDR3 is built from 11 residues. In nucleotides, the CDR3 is TGTGCCAGTAGTATCGGGGTGACCCAGTACTTC. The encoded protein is CASSIGVTQYF.

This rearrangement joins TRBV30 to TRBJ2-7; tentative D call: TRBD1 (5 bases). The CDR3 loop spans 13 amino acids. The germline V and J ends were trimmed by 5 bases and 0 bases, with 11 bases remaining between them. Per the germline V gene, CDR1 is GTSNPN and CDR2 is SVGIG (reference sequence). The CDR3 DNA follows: TGTGCCTGGTCCCAGGGTAGCTCCTACGAGCAGTACTTC. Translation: CAWSQGSSYEQYF.

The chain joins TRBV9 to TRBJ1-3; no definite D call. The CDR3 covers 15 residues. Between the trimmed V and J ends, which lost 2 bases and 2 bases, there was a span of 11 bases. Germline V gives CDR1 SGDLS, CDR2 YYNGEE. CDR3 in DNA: TGTGCCAGCAGCGTGCACCCTTCAGCTGGAAACACCATATATTTT. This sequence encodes CASSVHPSAGNTIYF.

CDR3 bases: TGCGCCAGCAGCCAAGCCCCCTACAATGAGCAGTTCTTC. Its translation is CASSQAPYNEQFF. This chain connects TRBV4-3 to TRBJ2-1; D gene unclear. V gave up 1 base and J gave up 2 bases, with 3 bases separating them. Germline CDR1 LGHNA, CDR2 YSLEER. The CDR3 runs 13 residues.

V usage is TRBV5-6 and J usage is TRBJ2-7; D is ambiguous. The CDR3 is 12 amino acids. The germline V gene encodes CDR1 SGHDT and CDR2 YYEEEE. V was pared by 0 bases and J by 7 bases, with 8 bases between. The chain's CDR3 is CASSLESGEQYF. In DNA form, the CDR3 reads TGTGCCAGCAGCTTGGAGTCTGGGGAGCAGTACTTC.

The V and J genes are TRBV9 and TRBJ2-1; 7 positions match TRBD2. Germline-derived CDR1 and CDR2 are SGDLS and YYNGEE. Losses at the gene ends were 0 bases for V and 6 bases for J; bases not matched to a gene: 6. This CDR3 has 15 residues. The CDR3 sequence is CASSVVGGVVNEQFF. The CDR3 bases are TGTGCCAGCAGCGTAGTGGGGGGGGTGGTCAATGAGCAGTTCTTC.

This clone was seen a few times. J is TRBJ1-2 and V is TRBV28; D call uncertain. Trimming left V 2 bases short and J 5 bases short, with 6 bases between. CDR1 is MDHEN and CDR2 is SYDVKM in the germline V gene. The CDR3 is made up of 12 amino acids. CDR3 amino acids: CASSLTGYGYTF. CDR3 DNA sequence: TGTGCCAGCAGTTTAACGGGTTATGGCTACACCTTC.

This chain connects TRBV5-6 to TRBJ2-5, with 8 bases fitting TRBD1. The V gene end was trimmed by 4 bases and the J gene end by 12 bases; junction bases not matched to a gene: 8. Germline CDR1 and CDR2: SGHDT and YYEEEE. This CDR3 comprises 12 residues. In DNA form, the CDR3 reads TGTGCCAGCAGCGCCGACAGGGGTTGGGAGTACTTC. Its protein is CASSADRGWEYF.

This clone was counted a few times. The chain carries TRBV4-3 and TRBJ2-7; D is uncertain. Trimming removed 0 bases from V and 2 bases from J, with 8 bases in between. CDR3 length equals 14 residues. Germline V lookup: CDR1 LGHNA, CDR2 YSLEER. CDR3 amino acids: CASSQEGGPYEQYF. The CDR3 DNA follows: TGCGCCAGCAGCCAAGAGGGCGGCCCCTACGAGCAGTACTTC.

The CDR3 sequence is CASSQRSLGGEQYF. The CDR3 DNA is TGTGCCAGCAGTCAACGGTCCCTGGGGGGTGAGCAGTACTTC. This chain links TRBV6-5 with TRBJ2-7; maybe TRBD2 (6 bases). The CDR3 totals 14 residues. Germline-derived CDR1 and CDR2 are MNHEY and SVGAGI. Trimming removed 5 bases at V and 7 bases at J, with 18 bases between.

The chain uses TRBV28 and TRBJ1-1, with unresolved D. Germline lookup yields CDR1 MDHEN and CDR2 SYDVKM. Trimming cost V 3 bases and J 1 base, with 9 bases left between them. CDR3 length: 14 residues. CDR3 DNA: TGTGCCAGCAGTTTGGTGACGGCGAACACTGAAGCTTTCTTT. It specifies CASSLVTANTEAFF.

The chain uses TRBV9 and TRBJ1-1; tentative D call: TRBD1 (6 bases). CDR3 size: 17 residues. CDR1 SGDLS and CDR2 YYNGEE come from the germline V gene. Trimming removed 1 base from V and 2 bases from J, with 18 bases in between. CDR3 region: CASSVSLEGGINTEAFF. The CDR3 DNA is TGTGCCAGCAGCGTATCCCTCGAGGGGGGCATAAACACTGAAGCTTTCTTT.

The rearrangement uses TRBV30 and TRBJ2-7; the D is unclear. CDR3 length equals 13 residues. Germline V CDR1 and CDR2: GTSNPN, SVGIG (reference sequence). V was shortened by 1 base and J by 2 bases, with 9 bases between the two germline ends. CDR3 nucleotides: TGTGCCTGGAGTGCCAGGCAGGCCTACGAGCAGTACTTC. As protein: CAWSARQAYEQYF.

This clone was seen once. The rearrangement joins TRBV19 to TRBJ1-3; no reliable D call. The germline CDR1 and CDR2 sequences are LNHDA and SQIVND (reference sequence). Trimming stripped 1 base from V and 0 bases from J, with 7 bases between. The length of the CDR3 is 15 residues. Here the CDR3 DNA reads TGTGCCAGTAGTATAGGAAGCTTCTCTGGAAACACCATATATTTT. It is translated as CASSIGSFSGNTIYF.

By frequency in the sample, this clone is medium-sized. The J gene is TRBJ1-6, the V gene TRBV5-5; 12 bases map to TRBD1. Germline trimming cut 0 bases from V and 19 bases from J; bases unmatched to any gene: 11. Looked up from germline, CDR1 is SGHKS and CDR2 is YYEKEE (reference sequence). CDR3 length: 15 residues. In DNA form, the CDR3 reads TGTGCCAGCAGCTTGGGATGGGACAGGGGGCGAGGCGGTCACTTT. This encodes CASSLGWDRGRGGHF. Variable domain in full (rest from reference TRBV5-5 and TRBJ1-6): DAGVTQSPTHLIKTRGQQVTLRCSPISGHKSVSWYQQVLGQGPQFIFQYYEKEERGRGNFPDRFSARQFPNYSSELNVNALLLGDSALYLCASSLGWDRGRGGHFGNGTRLTVT.

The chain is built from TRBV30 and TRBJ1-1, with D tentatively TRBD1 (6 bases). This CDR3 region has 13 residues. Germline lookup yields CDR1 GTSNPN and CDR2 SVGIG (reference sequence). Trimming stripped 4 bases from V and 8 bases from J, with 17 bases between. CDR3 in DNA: TGTGCCTGGACCTCCGTCGGACAGATAGAAGCTTTCTTT. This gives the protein CAWTSVGQIEAFF.

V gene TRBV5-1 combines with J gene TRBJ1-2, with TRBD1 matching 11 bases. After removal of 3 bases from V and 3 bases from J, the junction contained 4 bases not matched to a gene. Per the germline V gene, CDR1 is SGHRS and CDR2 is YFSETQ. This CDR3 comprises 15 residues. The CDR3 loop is CASSSPGQGDYGYTF. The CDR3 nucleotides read TGCGCCAGCAGCTCCCCGGGACAGGGGGACTATGGCTACACCTTC.

CDR3 sequence: CASSRHQGAAKNIQYF. DNA for the CDR3: TGCGCCAGCAGTCGTCATCAGGGGGCGGCCAAAAACATTCAGTACTTC. The V call is TRBV5-1, the J call TRBJ2-4; 8 nucleotides align to TRBD1. Trimming removed 5 bases from V and 1 base from J; junction bases left unmatched: 8. This CDR3 region has 16 residues. Per germline, CDR1 SGHRS and CDR2 YFSETQ. Variable domain in full (rest from reference TRBV5-1 and TRBJ2-4): KAGVTQTPRYLIKTRGQQVTLSCSPISGHRSVSWYQQTPGQGLQFLFEYFSETQRNKGNFPGRFSGRQFSNSRSEMNVSTLELGDSALYLCASSRHQGAAKNIQYFGAGTRLSVL.

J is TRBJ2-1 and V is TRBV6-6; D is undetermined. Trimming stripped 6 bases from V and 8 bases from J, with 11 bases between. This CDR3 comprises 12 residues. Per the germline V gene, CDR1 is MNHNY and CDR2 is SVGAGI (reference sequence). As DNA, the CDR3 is TGTGCCAGCAGGCGCGCGGAGCATGAGCAGTTCTTC. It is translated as CASRRAEHEQFF.

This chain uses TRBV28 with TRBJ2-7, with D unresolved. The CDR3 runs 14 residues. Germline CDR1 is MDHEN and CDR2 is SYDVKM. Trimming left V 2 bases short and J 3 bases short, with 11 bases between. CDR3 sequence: CASSLGLEHYEQYF. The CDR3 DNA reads TGTGCCAGCAGTTTAGGGCTAGAACACTACGAGCAGTACTTC.

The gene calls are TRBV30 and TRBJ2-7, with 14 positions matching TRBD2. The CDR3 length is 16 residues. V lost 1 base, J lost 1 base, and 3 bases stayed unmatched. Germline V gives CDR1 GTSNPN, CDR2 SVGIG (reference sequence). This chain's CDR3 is CAWSGGTSGSSYEQYF. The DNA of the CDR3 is TGTGCCTGGAGTGGAGGGACTAGCGGGAGTTCCTACGAGCAGTACTTC. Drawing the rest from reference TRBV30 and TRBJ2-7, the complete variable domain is SQTIHQWPATLVQPVGSPLSLECTVEGTSNPNLYWYRQAAGRGLQLLFYSVGIGQISSEVPQNLSASRPQDRQFILSSKKLLLSDSGFYLCAWSGGTSGSSYEQYFGPGTRLTVT.